This T cell receptor (beta chain) was documented in a study of tumor and adjacent non-tumor tissue in lung cancer. Study-wide points: Higher tumor TCR diversity was associated with shorter survival. Normal lung showed higher cumulative top 100 clone frequency than tumor.

V was trimmed by 2 bases and J by 0 bases, leaving 12 bases between them. In germline, CDR1 is DFQATT, CDR2 SNEGSKA (reference sequence). The CDR3 is 15 amino acids. No cell sorting was done before RNA was extracted from the tissue. This clonotype was counted many times. Its cognate antigen is unknown. TCRbeta libraries were built with three rounds of nested PCR, modified from ARM-PCR. TCRdb itself ran the multiplex PCR reads through MiXCR, one entry per CDR3 protein. Of approximately 130,000 distinct CDR3 sequences listed, 66% are singletons. Sequencing input: lung tumor tissue. The chain is built from TRBV20-1 and TRBJ2-3; D ambiguous. The clonotype was recovered from a man aged 25-40 years with non-small cell lung cancer. CDR3 residues: CSARPLVRSTDTQYF. CDR3 coding DNA: TGCAGTGCTAGACCACTTGTCAGAAGCACAGATACGCAGTATTTT.